The rows below give T cell receptor beta chains drawn from one sample of a study of PD-L1 blockade in urothelial cancer. The repertoire was sequenced with immunoSEQ multiplex PCR; TCRdb's copy has only in-frame clones and lacks some. The data contain about 95,000 clones, 85% to 90% of them singletons. This sample comprised PBMCs, obtained around atezolizumab (anti-PD-L1) treatment. The receptor source for this set is a man in his 60s with urothelial cancer. CDR3s include the opening cysteine and the closing phenylalanine or tryptophan. A D gene is named only where the DNA matches it firmly. Rows may omit the clone size; those that give it use once, few, many or a size class.

TRBV5-1	TRBJ1-2	once	.	12	CASRLIQDGYTF	TGCGCCAGCAGATTGATCCAGGATGGCTACACCTTC
TRBV4-3	TRBJ1-3	.	.	16	CASSPPRQRSGNTIYF	TGCGCCAGCAGCCCCCCGCGACAACGCTCTGGAAACACCATATATTTT
TRBV10-2	TRBJ2-7	.	TRBD2	14	CASSELGTSYEQYF	TGCGCCAGCAGTGAGTTGGGGACTAGCTACGAGCAGTACTTC
TRBV10-3	TRBJ2-2	.	TRBD2	16	CAIRTSGSRYTGELFF	TGTGCCATCAGGACTAGCGGGAGTCGGTACACCGGGGAGCTGTTTTTT
TRBV4-3	TRBJ2-1	once	TRBD1	14	CASSQRTGDYEQFF	TGCGCCAGCAGCCAGAGGACAGGGGACTATGAGCAGTTCTTC
TRBV6-1	TRBJ2-7	.	.	13	CASTGDTAYEQYF	TGTGCCAGCACAGGGGACACCGCCTACGAGCAGTACTTC
TRBV19	TRBJ1-3	.	.	12	CASSIHGNTIYF	TGTGCCAGTAGTATCCATGGAAACACCATATATTTT
TRBV21-1	TRBJ1-1	.	.	12	CASSIRGSEAFF	TGTGCCAGCAGCATTAGGGGATCTGAAGCTTTCTTT
TRBV14	TRBJ2-7	.	.	16	CASSRGRPGQQYEQYF	TGTGCCAGCAGCCGGGGGAGGCCGGGACAGCAATACGAGCAGTACTTC
TRBV10-3	TRBJ2-6	.	TRBD1	18	CAIRPTTGDNSGANVLTF	TGTGCCATCAGGCCCACGACAGGGGACAACTCTGGGGCCAACGTCCTGACTTTC
TRBV30	TRBJ2-2	once	TRBD2	15	CAGKLAGYYTGELFF	TGTGCCGGGAAACTAGCGGGGTATTACACCGGGGAGCTGTTTTTT
TRBV5-1	TRBJ2-1	.	.	15	CASSLGQEVYNEQFF	TGCGCCAGCAGCTTGGGACAGGAAGTCTACAATGAGCAGTTCTTC
TRBV5-4	TRBJ1-6	once	TRBD1	16	CASSQKRTGGNSPLHF	TGTGCCAGCAGTCAAAAACGGACAGGGGGGAATTCACCCCTCCACTTT
TRBV30	TRBJ1-2	.	.	13	CAWSRSGVYGYTF	TGTGCCTGGAGCCGGTCGGGAGTGTATGGCTACACCTTC
TRBV7-9	TRBJ2-7	.	TRBD1	14	CASSGGTGSYEQYF	TGTGCCAGCAGCGGGGGGACAGGGAGCTACGAGCAGTACTTC
TRBV19	TRBJ1-1	.	.	14	CASSSVLGNTEAFF	TGTGCCAGTAGTTCGGTTCTTGGGAACACTGAAGCTTTCTTT
TRBV7-2	TRBJ2-2	.	TRBD2	15	CASSSGLAPTGELFF	TGTGCCAGCAGCTCGGGACTAGCTCCCACCGGGGAGCTGTTTTTT